Listed here are 31 T cell receptor beta chains from one sample, sequenced in a study of early T cells in non-severe SARS-CoV-2 infection. In TCRdb, the 5' RACE reads were re-called with MiXCR into one record per CDR3 protein. The sample holds fewer than 35,000 distinct CDR3 sequences; around 5.3% are singletons and the top ten take roughly a quarter. Sequenced input: whole blood. These receptors originate from an adult who was a healthcare worker with PCR-confirmed SARS-CoV-2 infection or an uninfected control (not recorded which).

By frequency in the sample, this clonotype is medium-sized. The gene calls are TRBV20-1 and TRBJ2-7, with D possibly being TRBD1 (5 bases). V lost 0 bases, J lost 2 bases, and 17 bases lay in between. The CDR3 totals 16 residues. Germline V gene lookup returns CDR1 DFQATT and CDR2 SNEGSKA (reference sequence). The chain's CDR3 is CSARDIQGGRPYEQYF. CDR3 in DNA: TGCAGTGCTAGAGATATCCAGGGCGGTCGGCCCTACGAGCAGTACTTC.

CDR3 loop: CASSMGLSETQYF. DNA of the CDR3: TGTGCCAGCAGCATGGGCCTGTCGGAGACCCAGTACTTC. The genes are TRBV7-8 and TRBJ2-5; D is undetermined. The CDR3 totals 13 residues. Germline V gene lookup returns CDR1 SGHVS and CDR2 FQNEAQ. V lost 5 bases, J lost 5 bases, and 12 bases lay in between.

A few counts support this clonotype. The CDR3 loop reads CSVNQGISETQYF. The CDR3, as DNA: TGCAGTGTCAACCAGGGTATCTCAGAGACCCAGTACTTC. The genes are TRBV20-1 and TRBJ2-5; weak D call: TRBD1 (5 bases). In germline, CDR1 is DFQATT, CDR2 SNEGSKA (reference sequence). The CDR3 is 13 residues long. V was clipped by 7 bases and J by 4 bases, with 16 bases between them.

This clonotype was recorded at least ten times. The chain combines TRBV28 with TRBJ2-7; D gene unclear. The CDR3 is made up of 13 amino acids. Looked up from germline, CDR1 is MDHEN and CDR2 is SYDVKM. V was shortened by 7 bases and J by 1 base, with 11 bases between the two germline ends. The DNA for the CDR3 is TGTGCCAGCACGGCCAGCCCTTCCTACGAGCAGTACTTC. This encodes CASTASPSYEQYF.

This clonotype was seen only a few times. This rearrangement joins TRBV30 to TRBJ2-2, with 7 bases aligning to TRBD1. Trimming cost V 5 bases and J 4 bases; bases outside gene matches: 10. The CDR3 loop spans 15 amino acids. From germline, CDR1 is GTSNPN and CDR2 SVGIG (reference sequence). CDR3 sequence: CAWRPRGTSTGELFF. The CDR3 DNA follows: TGTGCCTGGCGCCCCAGGGGGACAAGCACCGGGGAGCTGTTTTTT.

This clonotype was seen many times. V usage is TRBV12-3 or TRBV12-4 and J usage is TRBJ2-3; D unresolved. CDR3 size: 12 residues. Trimming pared 8 bases from V and 1 base from J, leaving 7 bases between. CDR3 in amino acids: CASRTRTDTQYF. The DNA for the CDR3 is TGTGCCAGCCGAACACGCACAGATACGCAGTATTTT.

In this sample, this clonotype turned up many times. The chain joins TRBV4-2 to TRBJ2-1, with 8 nucleotides matching TRBD2. After removal of 3 bases from V and 5 bases from J, the junction contained 3 bases not matched to a gene. CDR3 length: 14 amino acids. Looked up from germline, CDR1 is LGHNA and CDR2 is YNFKEQ. The CDR3 nucleotides read TGTGCCAGCAGCCATAGCGGGGCAGACAATGAGCAGTTCTTC. Amino acid sequence: CASSHSGADNEQFF.

In this sample, this clonotype turned up many times. The chain links TRBV19 to TRBJ1-4; D unresolved. The CDR3 has 15 amino acids. Trimming took 3 bases from V and 6 from J, leaving 14 bases between them. Germline V gives CDR1 LNHDA, CDR2 SQIVND (reference sequence). CDR3 amino acids: CASSIPTRLDEKLFF. DNA for the CDR3: TGTGCCAGTAGTATCCCGACCCGCCTTGATGAAAAACTGTTTTTT.

This clonotype was seen only a few times. The chain joins TRBV24-1 to TRBJ2-7; D is possibly TRBD1 (6 bases). Per the germline V gene, CDR1 is KGHDR and CDR2 is SFDVKD. Trimming took off 0 bases at V and 4 bases at J, with 15 bases between the two ends. This CDR3 has 16 amino acids. This CDR3 is CATSDLTGQDQYEQYF. CDR3 DNA: TGTGCCACCAGTGATTTGACAGGGCAAGATCAATACGAGCAGTACTTC.

The J gene is TRBJ2-2, the V gene TRBV9, with D possibly TRBD2 on 5 matching bases. V was shortened by 3 bases and J by 3 bases, with 15 bases between the two germline ends. CDR3 length: 16 residues. Germline V gene sequence: CDR1 SGDLS, CDR2 YYNGEE. For the CDR3, the DNA is TGTGCCAGCAGCGCCTACTCCGGAGGCTACACCGGGGAGCTGTTTTTT. As protein: CASSAYSGGYTGELFF.

This clonotype has a handful of counts. The chain couples TRBV7-9 to TRBJ2-3; 11 bases map to TRBD2. CDR1 and CDR2 from the germline V gene are SEHNR and FQNEAQ (reference sequence). J was trimmed by 0 bases and V by 5 bases; bases with no gene match: 13. The CDR3 runs 19 residues. DNA for the CDR3: TGTGCCAGCAGCAAGACTAGCGGGACGACCCTAGTTAGCACAGATACGCAGTATTTT. It specifies CASSKTSGTTLVSTDTQYF.

This clonotype was counted ten times or more. V gene TRBV20-1 combines with J gene TRBJ1-1, with D perhaps matching TRBD1 (5 bases). From germline, CDR1 is DFQATT and CDR2 SNEGSKA (reference sequence). The CDR3 is 12 residues long. Trimming left V 3 bases short and J 1 base short, with 6 bases between. The CDR3 sequence: CSARRGNTEAFF. In nucleotides, the CDR3 is TGCAGTGCTAGGAGGGGGAACACTGAAGCTTTCTTT.

This clonotype has a count of ten or more. V is TRBV20-1 and J is TRBJ2-7, with 8 bases fitting TRBD2. The CDR3 has 13 amino acids. Germline values: CDR1 DFQATT, CDR2 SNEGSKA (reference sequence). The ends lost 6 bases at V and 6 bases at J; junction bases unmatched: 10. CDR3 in DNA: TGCAGTGCAAGGACCGGGACTAGTGGCGAGCAGTACTTC. Its translation is CSARTGTSGEQYF.

There are many counts of this clonotype. Written as DNA, the CDR3 is TGTGCCAGCAGTGAGCCGAGGGGTCAAGAGACCCAGTACTTC. Its protein is CASSEPRGQETQYF. The chain is built from TRBV25-1 and TRBJ2-5; possibly TRBD1 or TRBD2 for D (5 bases each). The germline V gene encodes CDR1 MGHDK and CDR2 SYGVNS. This CDR3 has 14 residues. Trimming removed 3 bases from V and 2 bases from J, with 10 bases in between.

By sample share, this clonotype is medium-sized (0.01 to 0.1%). The chain is built from TRBV20-1 and TRBJ2-1; D is possibly TRBD2 (6 bases). CDR3 size: 12 residues. Trimming took 4 bases from V and 6 from J, leaving 10 bases between them. From germline, CDR1 is DFQATT and CDR2 SNEGSKA (reference sequence). DNA for the CDR3: TGCAGTGCTACGGGACTTTCCAATGAGCAGTTCTTC. Its translation: CSATGLSNEQFF.

The CDR3 DNA sequence: TGTGCCAGCAGCTTACAGCCTAACTATGGCTACACCTTC. Translated, it gives CASSLQPNYGYTF. The genes are TRBV7-9 and TRBJ1-2; no clear D. CDR1 SEHNR and CDR2 FQNEAQ come from the germline V gene (reference sequence). CDR3 length: 13 amino acids. Trimming shortened V by 2 bases and J by 0 bases, and 4 bases separated the two germline ends.

This chain connects TRBV7-6 to TRBJ2-3; either TRBD1 or TRBD2 may supply D (6 bases each). This CDR3 is built from 16 residues. The V gene's germline CDR1 is SGHVS and CDR2 FNYEAQ. With 5 bases removed from V and 2 bases from J, the gap between germline ends came to 17 bases. The CDR3 DNA reads as TGTGCCAGCAGCCCCCGGGGGACACTAATCACAGATACGCAGTATTTT. It is translated as CASSPRGTLITDTQYF.

This clonotype has ten or more counts. The chain recombines TRBV6-2 or TRBV6-3 with TRBJ1-5; D ambiguous. Trimming pared 5 bases from V and 5 bases from J, leaving 10 bases between. The CDR3 loop spans 13 amino acids. CDR1 is MNHEY, CDR2 SVGEGT, per germline. The CDR3 DNA follows: TGTGCCAGCAGTCACGGTAGGGATCAGCCCCAGCATTTT. Protein product: CASSHGRDQPQHF.

This clonotype was observed at least ten times. The rearrangement links TRBV5-4 to TRBJ2-1, with 8 positions matching TRBD2. J lost 9 bases, V lost 0 bases, and 8 bases had no gene match. The CDR3 sequence is 15 residues long. Germline CDR1 and CDR2: SGHNT and YYREEE (reference sequence). The CDR3 is CASSLDSGSGPEQFF. The CDR3 nucleotides read TGTGCCAGCAGCTTGGACAGCGGGAGTGGCCCTGAGCAGTTCTTC.

The sample holds a few counts of this clonotype. CDR3 sequence (DNA): TGTGCCAGCAGCTTATGGAGCTCCTATAATTCACCCCTCCACTTT. This sequence encodes CASSLWSSYNSPLHF. The chain is built from TRBV7-9 and TRBJ1-6, with D unresolved. Germline V gene data show CDR1 as SEHNR and CDR2 as FQNEAQ (reference sequence). The V end was cut by 2 bases, the J end by 0 bases, with 5 bases between. The CDR3 runs to 15 residues.

The chain couples TRBV5-1 to TRBJ2-7; TRBD1 aligns across 9 bases. CDR3 length equals 16 residues. V gave up 4 bases and J gave up 6 bases; unmatched junction bases: 14. Germline V gives CDR1 SGHRS, CDR2 YFSETQ. The CDR3 spells CASSHQLGTGSSEQYF. The CDR3 DNA follows: TGCGCCAGCAGCCACCAACTCGGGACAGGGTCCAGCGAGCAGTACTTC.

In its sample, this clonotype was seen many times. V gene TRBV7-3 combines with J gene TRBJ1-1, with D perhaps TRBD1 (5 bases). The CDR3 is 13 residues long. V was cut by 2 bases and J by 1 base, with 5 bases left in between. Germline CDR1 and CDR2: SGHTA and FQGTGA. In DNA form, the CDR3 reads TGTGCCAGCAGCTTAGGACAGAACACTGAAGCTTTCTTT. Its translation is CASSLGQNTEAFF.

By proportion, this clonotype is medium-sized (0.01 to 0.1%). The chain links TRBV4-3 to TRBJ2-3; tentatively, D is TRBD1 or TRBD2 (5 bases each). Trimming took 4 bases from V and 0 from J, leaving 8 bases between them. Germline V gene lookup returns CDR1 LGHNA and CDR2 YSLEER. This CDR3 is 14 amino acids long. CDR3 in DNA: TGCGCCAGCAGCCTGAGGGACAGCACAGATACGCAGTATTTT. Amino acids: CASSLRDSTDTQYF.

The chain is built from TRBV7-6 and TRBJ2-5; 9 bases align to TRBD1. Per the germline V gene, CDR1 is SGHVS and CDR2 is FNYEAQ. The CDR3 spans 15 residues. Trimming at V came to 0 bases and at J to 5 bases, leaving 4 bases not matched to a gene. Here the CDR3 reads CASSLAGGQGETQYF. The CDR3 DNA follows: TGTGCCAGCAGCTTAGCGGGGGGACAGGGTGAGACCCAGTACTTC.

The sample holds many counts of this clonotype. This chain connects TRBV20-1 to TRBJ1-1, with unresolved D. The CDR3 covers 17 residues. The germline V gene encodes CDR1 DFQATT and CDR2 SNEGSKA (reference sequence). Trimming took off 0 bases at V and 0 bases at J, with 17 bases between the two ends. DNA of the CDR3: TGCAGTGCTAGAGATCATGGACCCCGCGCCTTGAACACTGAAGCTTTCTTT. This codes for CSARDHGPRALNTEAFF.

In its sample, this clonotype was seen many times. V gene TRBV5-4 combines with J gene TRBJ2-1, with a possible D match to TRBD1 (5 bases). The CDR3 sequence is 15 residues long. Germline values: CDR1 SGHNT, CDR2 YYREEE (reference sequence). V lost 1 base, J lost 4 bases, and 12 bases lay in between. CDR3 loop: CASSLPTGPYNEQFF. The CDR3, as DNA: TGTGCCAGCAGCTTGCCTACAGGACCATACAATGAGCAGTTCTTC. Full variable domain (outside the CDR3, taken from reference TRBV5-4 and TRBJ2-1): ETGVTQSPTHLIKTRGQQVTLRCSSQSGHNTVSWYQQALGQGPQFIFQYYREEENGRGNFPPRFSGLQFPNYSSELNVNALELDDSALYLCASSLPTGPYNEQFFGPGTRLTVL.

This clonotype was detected ten times or more. This chain joins TRBV20-1 and TRBJ2-7; D is unresolved. The V gene's germline CDR1 is DFQATT and CDR2 SNEGSKA (reference sequence). Trimming removed 5 bases from V and 5 bases from J, with 10 bases in between. This CDR3 has 11 amino acids. The CDR3 bases are TGCAGTGCTCCGGGTCCCGACGAGCAGTACTTC. Its protein is CSAPGPDEQYF.

This chain uses TRBV19 with TRBJ2-5, with 8 bases lining up with TRBD2. J gave up 2 bases and V 5 bases, and 10 bases lay outside the gene matches. Germline CDR1 reads LNHDA; CDR2 reads SQIVND (reference sequence). This CDR3 has 16 residues. The CDR3: CASSLAGRAWQETQYF. For the CDR3, the DNA is TGTGCCAGTAGTCTGGCCGGGAGGGCCTGGCAAGAGACCCAGTACTTC.

The chain employs TRBV10-3 and TRBJ2-1; TRBD2 matches at 9 bases. The CDR3 consists of 15 residues. Germline CDR1 and CDR2: ENHRY and SYGVKD. The V gene end was trimmed by 10 bases and the J gene end by 2 bases; junction bases not matched to a gene: 9. CDR3 DNA sequence: TGTGCCACCCAAGGGCGCGGGGGGGCCTACAATGAGCAGTTCTTC. This gives the protein CATQGRGGAYNEQFF.

This clonotype was counted many times. The chain is built from TRBV30 and TRBJ1-1; the D gene is possibly TRBD1 (5 bases). Per the germline V gene, CDR1 is GTSNPN and CDR2 is SVGIG (reference sequence). The V gene lost 0 bases and the J gene lost 14 bases, with 16 bases spanning the gap. The CDR3 runs 12 residues. The chain's CDR3 is CAWSVGPRAGFF. Written as DNA, the CDR3 is TGTGCCTGGAGTGTTGGGCCACGGGCAGGGTTCTTT.

This rearrangement joins TRBV20-1 to TRBJ2-5; tentative D call: TRBD1 (6 bases). The V gene's germline CDR1 is DFQATT and CDR2 SNEGSKA (reference sequence). This CDR3 comprises 15 residues. Trimming left V 0 bases short and J 2 bases short, with 13 bases between. This CDR3 is CSARDFTGQQETQYF. The CDR3 DNA reads as TGCAGTGCTAGAGATTTTACAGGGCAGCAAGAGACCCAGTACTTC.